The 21 T cell receptor beta chains listed next were all sequenced from one sample in a study of blood T cells in healthy people across ages. Combining a sample-barcoded 5' primer with a J-beta primer mix, a second PCR ran for about 7 to 11 cycles. TCRdb called the 5' RACE reads again in MiXCR, with one record for every CDR3 protein. Of approximately 360,000 distinct CDR3 sequences in the sample, about 55% were seen once. The sequenced sample consisted of blood. These receptors all come from a man in his fifties or sixties in good health.

The V gene is TRBV5-8, the J gene TRBJ1-2; D remains ambiguous. Germline-derived CDR1 and CDR2 are SGHTS and YDEGEE. The CDR3 covers 12 residues. The ends were cut back, 0 bases at V and 7 bases at J, with 7 bases in the middle. The CDR3 DNA reads TGTGCCAGCAGCTTGGCCGTATCTGGCTACACCTTC. As protein: CASSLAVSGYTF.

This clonotype was recorded once. Because it lacks the conserved phenylalanine or tryptophan at the end, this CDR3 is likely a read error. The DNA is left out, because the CDR3 cannot be placed on it with certainty; the CDR3 is given as TCRdb lists it. V gene TRBV14 combines with J gene TRBJ1-2. The germline gives CDR1 SGHDN, CDR2 FVKESK. From its first to its last residue, the CDR3 has 12 amino acids. CDR3 amino acids: CASSQVLRLNTV.

The genes are TRBV19 and TRBJ2-5, with TRBD1 identical over 7 bases. The closer fit of TRBJ2-7 to the DNA end suggests the J call may be wrong. Germline V gene lookup returns CDR1 LNHDA and CDR2 SQIVND (reference sequence). The CDR3 spans 15 residues. The CDR3 spells CASSIQGPAFYEQYF. CDR3 bases: TGTGCCAGTAGCATACAGGGGCCGGCATTCTACGAGCAGTACTTC.

This rearrangement joins TRBV7-2 to TRBJ1-2, with TRBD1 matching over 7 bases. V lost 2 bases and J lost 6; bases outside the gene matches: 9. The CDR3 is made up of 15 amino acids. The germline CDR1 and CDR2 sequences are SGHTA and FQGNSA. CDR3 DNA: TGTGCCAGCAGCTTAAGCCGGGGACAGTCTAATGGCTACACCTTC. Translation: CASSLSRGQSNGYTF.

The rearrangement links TRBV20-1 to TRBJ2-7; TRBD1 might be the D (6 bases). The assigned J gene may be wrong: the sequence end matches TRBJ2-5 better. Germline lookup yields CDR1 DFQATT and CDR2 SNEGSKA (reference sequence). This CDR3 comprises 15 residues. The CDR3 spells CSYQGRTIGGETQYF. The CDR3 DNA is TGCAGCTATCAAGGACGGACCATAGGGGGAGAGACCCAGTACTTC.

This clonotype was recorded once. The V and J genes are TRBV28 and TRBJ1-1, with no clear D. Per germline, CDR1 MDHEN and CDR2 SYDVKM. The CDR3 covers 14 residues. V was clipped by 5 bases and J by 1 base, with 11 bases between them. The DNA for the CDR3 is TGTGCCAGCAGTGCCCAAAGTTGGAACACTGAAGCTTTCTTT. Encoded protein: CASSAQSWNTEAFF.

The chain recombines TRBV12-3 or TRBV12-4 with TRBJ1-1; the match to TRBD1 covers 10 bases. Trimming removed 6 bases from V and 11 bases from J; junction bases left unmatched: 9. The CDR3 has 13 residues. CDR3 protein: CASRRDRGAGAFF. The CDR3 DNA sequence: TGTGCCAGCAGACGGGACAGGGGCGCCGGTGCTTTCTTT.

J is TRBJ1-6 and V is TRBV3-1; TRBD1 matches at 8 bases. The CDR3 length is 18 residues. The trim removed 1 base at V and 0 bases at J, leaving 5 bases unmatched. The germline V gene has CDR1 LGHDT and CDR2 YNNKEL (reference sequence). CDR3 amino acids: CASSQVRGQSSYNSPLHF. Here the CDR3 DNA reads TGTGCCAGCAGCCAAGTCAGGGGGCAGAGCTCCTATAATTCACCCCTCCACTTT.

A note on this clonotype: The germline gene is not matched at one end of the junction; a read error may be the cause. CDR3 loop: CARSPPPGETQYF. CDR3 sequence (DNA): TGTGCCAGGAGTCCCCCTCCCGGGGAGACCCAGTACTTC. This chain uses TRBV30 with TRBJ2-5; no clear D. Per germline, CDR1 GTSNPN and CDR2 SVGIG (reference sequence). This CDR3 comprises 13 residues.

This clonotype occurred a few times. The rearrangement uses TRBV12-3 or TRBV12-4 and TRBJ1-2; TRBD1 matches 9 bases. The CDR3 sequence is 16 residues long. Trimming took 5 bases from V and 7 from J; bases not matched to a gene: 14. CDR3 amino acids: CASSPTGGQGLIGYTF. DNA of the CDR3: TGTGCCAGCAGTCCCACCGGGGGACAGGGATTAATTGGCTACACCTTC.

This clonotype showed up many times. The rearrangement links TRBV6-2 or TRBV6-3 to TRBJ2-4; D not certain. The CDR3 is made up of 16 amino acids. CDR1 and CDR2 from the germline V gene are MNHEY and SVGEGT. V lost 3 bases and J lost 1, with 13 bases in between. The CDR3 is CASSYVSLGAKNIQYF. The CDR3 nucleotides are TGTGCCAGCAGTTATGTAAGTTTAGGGGCCAAAAACATTCAGTACTTC.

This chain connects TRBV20-1 to TRBJ2-5; possibly TRBD2 for D (5 bases). CDR3 length: 15 amino acids. Germline loops: CDR1 DFQATT, CDR2 SNEGSKA (reference sequence). Trimming removed 3 bases at V and 4 bases at J, with 18 bases between. The CDR3 sequence: CSASLSGHVVETQYF. The DNA of the CDR3 is TGCAGTGCTAGTTTGAGCGGCCACGTGGTAGAGACCCAGTACTTC.

The V gene is TRBV11-2, the J gene TRBJ2-1; D is perhaps TRBD1 (7 bases). Germline V gene sequence: CDR1 SGHAT, CDR2 FQNNGV. Trimming took off 5 bases at V and 6 bases at J, with 20 bases between the two ends. CDR3 length: 16 amino acids. CDR3 residues: CASSIRGRGVPNEQFF. CDR3 coding DNA: TGTGCCAGCAGCATAAGAGGCAGGGGGGTCCCCAATGAGCAGTTCTTC.

This chain links TRBV5-6 with TRBJ2-3; D is uncertain. Germline CDR1 reads SGHDT; CDR2 reads YYEEEE. V was cut by 1 base and J by 1 base, with 10 bases left in between. The CDR3 runs 15 residues. Written as DNA, the CDR3 is TGTGCCAGCAGCTTGAGGCAGGTGGGCACAGATACGCAGTATTTT. It is translated as CASSLRQVGTDTQYF.

The rearrangement joins TRBV28 to TRBJ1-1; 9 positions agree with TRBD1. The CDR3 has 14 amino acids. Germline V lookup: CDR1 MDHEN, CDR2 SYDVKM. V gave up 2 bases and J gave up 11 bases; unmatched junction bases: 9. The CDR3 region is CASSLGQGTRGAFF. The CDR3 bases are TGTGCCAGCAGTTTAGGACAGGGGACAAGGGGGGCTTTCTTT.

This clonotype was recorded once. This chain joins TRBV18 and TRBJ2-3, with a weak D call TRBD2 (6 bases). The ends were cut back, 2 bases at V and 11 bases at J, with 8 bases in the middle. There are 11 residues in the CDR3. Germline values: CDR1 KGHSH, CDR2 LQKENI. The chain's CDR3 is CASSPTGGQYF. The CDR3, as DNA: TGTGCCAGCTCACCAACCGGGGGGCAGTATTTT. The full variable domain, rest sourced from reference TRBV18 and TRBJ2-3, is NAGVMQNPRHLVRRRGQEARLRCSPMKGHSHVYWYRQLPEEGLKFMVYLQKENIIDESGMPKERFSAEFPKEGPSILRIQQVVRGDSAAYFCASSPTGGQYFGPGTRLTVL.

In regard to this clonotype: This may come from a read error, since a much larger clone is one base off. The CDR3 loop reads CASSVDPGGAYEQYF. The CDR3 coding sequence is TGTGCCAGCAGCGTAGATCCGGGAGGGGCCTACGAGCAGTACTTC. V is TRBV9 and J is TRBJ2-4; 8 nucleotides line up with TRBD2. Matching the DNA end better, TRBJ2-7 makes the J call doubtful. CDR1 SGDLS and CDR2 YYNGEE come from the germline V gene. The CDR3 runs to 15 residues.

This rearrangement joins TRBV11-2 to TRBJ1-6; D gene uncertain. The CDR3 is made up of 14 amino acids. Germline loops: CDR1 SGHAT, CDR2 FQNNGV. Between the trimmed V and J ends, which lost 4 bases and 8 bases, there was a span of 12 bases. CDR3 nucleotide sequence: TGTGCCAGCAGCTCACTACGGAGTTATTCACCCCTCCACTTT. Protein: CASSSLRSYSPLHF.

In its sample, this clonotype was seen a few times. The chain employs TRBV28 and TRBJ1-2; D uncertain. CDR3 length: 16 residues. V was trimmed by 5 bases and J by 6 bases, leaving 22 bases between them. Germline assignment: CDR1 MDHEN and CDR2 SYDVKM. The CDR3 nucleotides are TGTGCCAGCAGTCCGGGAGTCACGGCGGTAATCGATGGCTACACCTTC. It yields the protein CASSPGVTAVIDGYTF.

Only a few counts were recorded for this clonotype. CDR3 in DNA: TGCAGTGCTAGAGGCAACCGTCCCACCTTC. Its translation is CSARGNRPTF. V is TRBV20-1 and J is TRBJ1-2; D is uncertain. Germline lookup yields CDR1 DFQATT and CDR2 SNEGSKA (reference sequence). With 1 base removed from V and 13 bases from J, the gap between germline ends came to 10 bases. The CDR3 is 10 residues long.

The chain employs TRBV28 and TRBJ2-7, with TRBD2 identical over 9 bases. The CDR3 covers 18 residues. Losses at the gene ends were 3 bases for V and 3 bases for J; bases not matched to a gene: 15. The germline CDR1 and CDR2 sequences are MDHEN and SYDVKM. The CDR3 DNA reads TGTGCCAGCAGTTTTCCCCCCTCTAGCGGGACAACCGGCTACGAGCAGTACTTC. Translated: CASSFPPSSGTTGYEQYF. The full variable domain, with the rest looked up from reference TRBV28 and TRBJ2-7, is DVKVTQSSRYLVKRTGEKVFLECVQDMDHENMFWYRQDPGLGLRLIYFSYDVKMKEKGDIPEGYSVSREKKERFSLILESASTNQTSMYLCASSFPPSSGTTGYEQYFGPGTRLTVT.